This T cell receptor (beta chain) was captured in a study of blood T cell repertoires in COVID-19. Study as a whole: Acute and convalescent COVID-19 samples came from the United States, Italy and Spain. The cDNA or gDNA used as material had been derived from T cells, B-cell-depleted T cells, or PBMCs.

Between the trimmed V and J ends, which lost 1 base and 5 bases, there was a span of 17 bases. Germline loops: CDR1 MDHEN, CDR2 SYDVKM. This CDR3 is 16 amino acids long. Original handling: For nucleated cells, counts were estimated from reference gene primer amplification. Generated by immunoSEQ multiplex PCR, the TCRdb table keeps only in-frame clones and is missing some. V, J and clone size derive from that table, while D and trimming were established from the DNA sequence. The sample holds 150,000 to 200,000 clones, approximately 82% seen once. Sequencing input: peripheral blood. This TCR was recovered from an elderly woman with active or convalescent COVID-19. The rearrangement links TRBV28 to TRBJ1-1; tentatively, D is TRBD1 (6 bases). In DNA form, the CDR3 reads TGTGCCAGCAGTTTATACCGGGGAGGGGGATGGACTGAAGCTTTCTTT. Amino acid sequence: CASSLYRGGGWTEAFF.